Below, one T cell receptor (beta chain) is given with its context. The CDR3 is 12 amino acids. Germline CDR1 is MGHDK and CDR2 is SYGVNS. V was trimmed by 4 bases and J by 11 bases, leaving 12 bases between them. RNA, at about 0.45 to 1 ug, was reverse transcribed with random hexamers. From the immunoSEQ multiplex PCR reads, TCRdb called clonotypes with MiXCR, one entry per CDR3 protein. The sample includes roughly 120,000 distinct CDR3 sequences, roughly 94% of them seen just once. This record comes from a study of CD8 T cells in Susac syndrome. Negative isolation yielded CD8+ and CD4+ T cells; FACS enriched TEMRA cells.

The chain employs TRBV25-1 and TRBJ2-1, with D maybe TRBD1 (5 bases). What was sequenced was CD4+ T cells from PBMCs. The receptor was isolated from a human donor with multiple sclerosis. The CDR3 is CASSGVGQQQFF. In DNA, the CDR3 is TGTGCCAGCAGTGGGGTGGGGCAGCAGCAGTTCTTC.